This entry lists 20 T cell receptor beta chains sequenced from one sample in a study of response to subunit inactivated influenza vaccine. Via MiXCR, TCRdb re-called the RT-PCR reads, giving one row per CDR3 protein. The table shows roughly 570,000 distinct CDR3 sequences, with around 15% occurring only once. The sequencing here drew on PBMCs from blood, taken about 12 days after vaccination. The receptors come from a man aged 50-59 years who received an inactivated influenza vaccine.

This sequence joins TRBV12-3 or TRBV12-4 and TRBJ1-1; D call uncertain. Trimming removed 6 bases at V and 2 bases at J, with 13 bases between. The CDR3 runs to 14 residues. The CDR3 is CASRLSTPNTEAFF. The CDR3, as DNA: TGTGCCAGCAGACTCTCGACTCCTAACACTGAAGCTTTCTTT.

This clonotype was recorded at least ten times. V is TRBV7-9 and J is TRBJ1-5; a weak D match, TRBD1 (5 bases). Germline V lookup: CDR1 SEHNR, CDR2 FQNEAQ (reference sequence). The CDR3 contains 15 residues. V gave up 5 bases and J gave up 5 bases, with 16 bases separating them. This chain's CDR3 is CASSEGTVRHQPQHF. The CDR3 coding sequence is TGTGCCAGCAGCGAAGGGACGGTAAGACATCAGCCCCAGCATTTT.

V gene TRBV29-1 combines with J gene TRBJ1-2; maybe TRBD1 (6 bases). The CDR3 is 13 residues long. CDR1 and CDR2 from the germline V gene are SQVTM and ANQGSEA. V was pared by 4 bases and J by 7 bases, with 16 bases between. The CDR3 coding sequence is TGCAGCGTTGCACAGGGAGTGACGGTTGGCTACACCTTC. Translating it yields CSVAQGVTVGYTF.

The J gene is TRBJ1-1, the V gene TRBV10-3; 10 bases fit TRBD1. V lost 3 bases, J lost 6 bases, and 7 bases stayed unmatched. This CDR3 spans 15 amino acids. Per the germline V gene, CDR1 is ENHRY and CDR2 is SYGVKD. The CDR3 region has the DNA TGTGCCATCAGTGACCACGACAGGGGGCGGGCTGAAGCTTTCTTT. Translated, it gives CAISDHDRGRAEAFF.

V gene TRBV7-9 combines with J gene TRBJ1-1; no definite D call. CDR1 SEHNR and CDR2 FQNEAQ come from the germline V gene (reference sequence). Trimming cost V 7 bases and J 0 bases, with 24 bases left between them. The CDR3 contains 18 residues. The CDR3 nucleotides read TGTGCCAGCACCGAAATGGCGTTGTACAGCCCCATGAACACTGAAGCTTTCTTT. Translated, it gives CASTEMALYSPMNTEAFF. Full variable domain (rest looked up from reference TRBV7-9 and TRBJ1-1): DTGVSQNPRHKITKRGQNVTFRCDPISEHNRLYWYRQTLGQGPEFLTYFQNEAQLEKSRLLSDRFSAERPKGSFSTLEIQRTEQGDSAMYLCASTEMALYSPMNTEAFFGQGTRLTVV.

The rearrangement links TRBV24-1 to TRBJ2-2; D remains ambiguous. Germline-derived CDR1 and CDR2 are KGHDR and SFDVKD. Deletions cut 6 bases from V and 8 bases from J, with 9 bases between. This CDR3 comprises 12 residues. CDR3: CATSKGSGELFF. In DNA form, the CDR3 reads TGTGCCACCAGTAAAGGGTCAGGGGAGCTGTTTTTT.

V is TRBV5-6 and J is TRBJ1-3; 10 bases agree with TRBD1. V dropped 0 bases and J dropped 7; count of bases not matched to a gene: 4. The CDR3 runs 15 residues. The V gene's germline CDR1 is SGHDT and CDR2 YYEEEE. The CDR3 protein is CASSLVGTGVNTIYF. CDR3 in DNA: TGTGCCAGCAGCTTGGTCGGGACAGGGGTGAACACCATATATTTT.

The rearrangement links TRBV2 to TRBJ2-3; D not resolved. V lost 3 bases to trimming and J lost 0 bases, with 10 bases between them. CDR3 length: 15 residues. Per germline, CDR1 SNHLY and CDR2 FYNNEI. CDR3 sequence reads: CASSEQRGSTDTQYF. CDR3 DNA: TGTGCCAGCAGTGAGCAACGCGGCAGCACAGATACGCAGTATTTT.

This clonotype was counted between two and nine times. The chain uses TRBV9 and TRBJ2-1, with 7 bases matching TRBD2. CDR1 is SGDLS, CDR2 YYNGEE, per germline. The CDR3 is 15 residues long. With V trimmed by 0 bases and J by 7 bases, 7 bases remained unmatched. This CDR3 is CASSVGYPGGNEQFF. CDR3 DNA: TGTGCCAGCAGCGTAGGGTATCCCGGGGGGAATGAGCAGTTCTTC.

This rearrangement joins TRBV4-3 to TRBJ1-4; D gene uncertain. The CDR3 consists of 16 residues. Germline V gene lookup returns CDR1 LGHNA and CDR2 YSLEER. Deletions cut 0 bases from V and 8 bases from J, with 16 bases between. In DNA form, the CDR3 reads TGCGCCAGCAGCCAAGATAGCGGGCGGCGGACCGAAAAACTGTTTTTT. Translating it yields CASSQDSGRRTEKLFF.

The genes are TRBV20-1 and TRBJ2-5; D gene ambiguous. Deletions cut 0 bases from V and 8 bases from J, with 19 bases between. The CDR3 covers 15 residues. Germline CDR1 DFQATT, CDR2 SNEGSKA (reference sequence). The CDR3 protein is CSAREDRDLRSTQYF. The CDR3 DNA reads TGCAGTGCTAGAGAGGACCGTGACCTCCGGAGTACCCAGTACTTC.

This clonotype came up a few times. The rearrangement joins TRBV20-1 to TRBJ2-3; D is uncertain. With 6 bases removed from V and 2 bases from J, the gap between germline ends came to 18 bases. CDR1 is DFQATT and CDR2 is SNEGSKA in the germline V gene (reference sequence). The CDR3 is made up of 15 amino acids. The CDR3 spells CSALIDVIHTDTQYF. CDR3 in DNA: TGCAGTGCCTTGATTGATGTTATACACACAGATACGCAGTATTTT.

This clonotype has more than one count but fewer than ten. V and J are TRBV5-1 and TRBJ2-3; D not resolved. The V gene lost 6 bases and the J gene lost 2 bases, with 13 bases spanning the gap. The CDR3 has 14 residues. From germline, CDR1 is SGHRS and CDR2 YFSETQ. This CDR3 is CASTSYGVTDTQYF. The CDR3, as DNA: TGCGCCAGCACCTCATATGGGGTCACAGATACGCAGTATTTT.

The J gene is TRBJ2-2, the V gene TRBV4-3; D gene uncertain. This CDR3 is built from 14 residues. Germline values: CDR1 LGHNA, CDR2 YSLEER. The V end was cut by 0 bases, the J end by 7 bases, with 9 bases between. As DNA, the CDR3 is TGCGCCAGCAGCCAAGATTTAGCCTACGGGGAGCTGTTTTTT. Translated: CASSQDLAYGELFF.

This chain joins TRBV11-2 and TRBJ1-2; weak D call: TRBD1 (6 bases). Germline values: CDR1 SGHAT, CDR2 FQNNGV. This CDR3 is 15 amino acids long. V lost 5 bases to trimming and J lost 2 bases, with 15 bases between them. In nucleotides, the CDR3 is TGTGCCAGCAGCCAGGCGGGGGGGGCGAACTATGGCTACACCTTC. This translates into CASSQAGGANYGYTF.

This clonotype came up a few times. V gene TRBV12-3 or TRBV12-4 combines with J gene TRBJ1-6, with unresolved D. Trimming took off 10 bases at V and 5 bases at J, with 12 bases between the two ends. The CDR3 has 13 residues. The chain's CDR3 is CATAGHDNSPLHF. The CDR3 bases are TGTGCCACCGCCGGGCATGATAATTCACCCCTCCACTTT.

In its sample, this clonotype was seen a few times. The gene calls are TRBV12-3 or TRBV12-4 and TRBJ2-7; TRBD1 aligns across 8 bases. The CDR3 contains 14 residues. Germline trimming cut 7 bases from V and 6 bases from J; bases unmatched to any gene: 11. The CDR3 loop is CASTRTGYYLEQYF. In DNA form, the CDR3 reads TGTGCCAGCACCAGGACAGGGTACTATCTCGAGCAGTACTTC.

This clonotype has only a few counts. This chain uses TRBV7-3 with TRBJ1-1; weak D call: TRBD1 (5 bases). Per germline, CDR1 SGHTA and CDR2 FQGTGA. The CDR3 runs 13 residues. V was cut by 4 bases and J by 1 base, with 7 bases left in between. CDR3 DNA sequence: TGTGCCAGCAGCTGGGGGACGAACACTGAAGCTTTCTTT. Translated: CASSWGTNTEAFF.

This clonotype was counted between two and nine times. The gene calls are TRBV4-1 and TRBJ1-6, with TRBD1 identical over 8 bases. CDR1 is MGHRA and CDR2 is YSYEKL in the germline V gene. The J segment lost 9 bases and the V segment lost 3 bases, leaving 4 bases of the junction unmatched. The CDR3 is 14 amino acids. The CDR3 nucleotides are TGCGCCAGCAGCCAGGCAGGGGGCAGTTCACCCCTCCACTTT. This sequence encodes CASSQAGGSSPLHF.

The CDR3 nucleotides read TGCGCCAGCAGCTTGACAGGACAGGGACGAGAGACCCAGTACTTC. It is translated as CASSLTGQGRETQYF. This chain connects TRBV5-1 to TRBJ2-5; the match to TRBD1 covers 8 bases. Germline V CDR1 and CDR2: SGHRS, YFSETQ. The CDR3 loop spans 15 amino acids. After removal of 1 base from V and 4 bases from J, the junction contained 6 bases not matched to a gene.